Described below is a single T cell receptor (beta chain) sequence and its context. What it binds is unknown. This specimen belongs to a study of PD-1 blockade in classical Hodgkin lymphoma. Whole-study results and caveats: Diminished baseline TCR diversity has been reported in newly diagnosed patients relative to healthy donors.

CDR3 length: 14 residues. The germline gives CDR1 MNHEY, CDR2 SMNVEV (reference sequence). V gave up 2 bases and J gave up 1 base, with 9 bases separating them. Sequencing was performed with immunoSEQ multiplex PCR; in TCRdb, only in-frame clones are kept and a portion is missing. The repertoire has 40,000 or so clones, about 88% of them found once; the top ten carry 5.5% to 6.5%. Each patient relapsed following autologous stem cell transplantation, and prior brentuximab vedotin exposure differed. Reported best responses ranged across complete response, partial response or progressive disease. The TCR was taken from a human donor with classical Hodgkin lymphoma. The sample was peripheral blood mononuclear cells (PBMCs), taken before the second cycle of nivolumab. This chain connects TRBV27 to TRBJ2-7; tentative D call: TRBD2 (6 bases). CDR3 amino acids: CASSLMGGSYEQYF. The DNA for the CDR3 is TGTGCCAGCAGTTTAATGGGGGGTTCCTACGAGCAGTACTTC.